These 5 T cell receptor beta chains were all obtained from the same sample, sequenced in a study of shared clonotypes between healthy human individuals (dated by TCRdb to 2020 to 2021). The receptor library was made with the immunoSEQ multiplex PCR assay. TCRdb mirrors the immuneACCESS table, restricted to in-frame sequences. Some clones are absent from its copies; in checked studies, under half trace to an unresolved V gene, and the reason for the others is unknown. This sample comprises about 1,500,000 clones, approximately 97% of them detected only once. Together, the top ten hold roughly 1.2% of the sample. The sequenced sample consisted of naive CD4+ T cells sorted from blood. Read against the paper, the sample's cell subset or site label means: CD45RA+ positively selected. Receptors originate from a man younger than 40 in good health.

The rearrangement links TRBV5-1 to TRBJ1-3; D not certain. Trimming pared 3 bases from V and 0 bases from J, leaving 13 bases between. Germline-derived CDR1 and CDR2 are SGHRS and YFSETQ. The CDR3 is 16 amino acids. The CDR3 is CASSSRGRNSGNTIYF. Here the CDR3 DNA reads TGCGCCAGCAGCTCCCGGGGTCGCAACTCTGGAAACACCATATATTTT.

The J gene is TRBJ2-1, the V gene TRBV6-6, with 8 nucleotides matching TRBD2. V lost 5 bases to trimming and J lost 0 bases; unmatched junction nucleotides: 3. The CDR3 totals 15 residues. Germline CDR1 MNHNY, CDR2 SVGAGI (reference sequence). The CDR3 bases are TGTGCCAGCAGTGGACGGGGGGGCTCCTACAATGAGCAGTTCTTC. Translated: CASSGRGGSYNEQFF.

The chain is built from TRBV18 and TRBJ2-1, with 10 positions matching TRBD2. The J segment lost 5 bases and the V segment lost 8 bases, leaving 9 bases of the junction unmatched. This CDR3 has 15 residues. CDR1 is KGHSH, CDR2 LQKENI, per germline. The CDR3, as DNA: TGTGCCAGCGGTCGGGCTAGCGGGAGTAACAATGAGCAGTTCTTC. Amino acids: CASGRASGSNNEQFF.

J is TRBJ2-7 and V is TRBV7-9; D not certain. The CDR3 consists of 14 residues. The V end was cut by 1 base, the J end by 5 bases, with 12 bases between. The V gene's germline CDR1 is SEHNR and CDR2 FQNEAQ (reference sequence). CDR3 amino acids: CASSLGHLGHEQYF. The CDR3 coding sequence is TGTGCCAGCAGCTTAGGACACCTAGGCCACGAGCAGTACTTC.

The chain links TRBV6-5 to TRBJ1-5; no clear D. Germline V gives CDR1 MNHEY, CDR2 SVGAGI. This CDR3 region has 15 residues. Trimming stripped 0 bases from V and 9 bases from J, with 15 bases between. CDR3 region: CASSYSSSTPRPQHF. The CDR3 DNA sequence: TGTGCCAGCAGTTACTCGAGCAGCACGCCGCGGCCCCAGCATTTT.